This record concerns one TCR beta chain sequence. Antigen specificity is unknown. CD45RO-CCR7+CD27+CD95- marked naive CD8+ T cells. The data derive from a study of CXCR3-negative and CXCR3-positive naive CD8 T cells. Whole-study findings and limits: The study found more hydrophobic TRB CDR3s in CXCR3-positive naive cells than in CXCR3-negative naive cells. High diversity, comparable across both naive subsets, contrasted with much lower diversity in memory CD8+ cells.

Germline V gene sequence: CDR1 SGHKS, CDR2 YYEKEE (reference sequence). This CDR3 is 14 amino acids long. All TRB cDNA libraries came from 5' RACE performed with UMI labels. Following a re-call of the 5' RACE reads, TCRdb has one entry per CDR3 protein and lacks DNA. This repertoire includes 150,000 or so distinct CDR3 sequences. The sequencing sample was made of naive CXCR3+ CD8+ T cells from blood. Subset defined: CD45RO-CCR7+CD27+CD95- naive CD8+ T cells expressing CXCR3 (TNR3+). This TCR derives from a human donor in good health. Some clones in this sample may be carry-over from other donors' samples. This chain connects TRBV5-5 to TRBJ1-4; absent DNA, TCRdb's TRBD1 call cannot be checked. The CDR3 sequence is CASSLVAGGEKLFF.